Shown below are 2 T cell receptor beta chains from a single sample sequenced in a study of molecular identifiers for immune sequencing clone quantification. Each CDR3 protein gets one entry after TCRdb re-called the PCR reads with MiXCR. This sample carries hundreds of thousands of distinct CDR3 sequences, about 25% of them seen once, and the ten largest clones take about 0.8%. The sequencing sample was made of naive CD8+ T cells from blood, with Jurkat cell RNA spiked in. Subset specified: FACS-sorted CD8+CD4-CCR7+CD45RA+ naive T cells. These receptors all stem from a human donor in good health. Some libraries in this study had Jurkat cell RNA spiked in.

Regarding this clonotype: An end of the junction differs from the germline gene, which may be a read error. The rearrangement links TRBV4-1 to TRBJ2-6; 8 positions agree with TRBD1. Per the germline V gene, CDR1 is MGHRA and CDR2 is YSYEKL. The CDR3 loop spans 16 amino acids. The CDR3 DNA reads TGCGCCCACCGCCAGGGGGCTCTTCCTGGGGCCCACGTCCTAACTTTC. Translating it yields CAHRQGALPGAHVLTF.

This clonotype was counted only a few times. The genes are TRBV12-3 or TRBV12-4 and TRBJ2-5; the D call may be TRBD1 or TRBD2 (7 bases each). V was shortened by 6 bases and J by 1 base, with 18 bases between the two germline ends. The CDR3 sequence is 16 residues long. The CDR3 region is CASSRRGGAFQETQYF. The DNA of the CDR3 is TGTGCCAGCAGCCGCAGGGGGGGGGCCTTCCAAGAGACCCAGTACTTC.